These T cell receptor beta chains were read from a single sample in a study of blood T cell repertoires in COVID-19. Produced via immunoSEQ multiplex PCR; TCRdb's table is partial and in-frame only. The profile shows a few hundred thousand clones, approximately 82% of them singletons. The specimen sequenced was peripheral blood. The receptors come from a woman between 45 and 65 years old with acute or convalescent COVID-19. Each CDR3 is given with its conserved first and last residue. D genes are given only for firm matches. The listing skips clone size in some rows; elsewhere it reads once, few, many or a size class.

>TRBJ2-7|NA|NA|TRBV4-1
CASSQPTGLSYEQYF
TGCGCCAGCAGCCAGCCGACAGGACTCTCCTACGAGCAGTACTTC
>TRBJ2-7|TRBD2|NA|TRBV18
CASSPTSGYGYEQYF
TGTGCCAGCTCACCAACTAGCGGGTATGGCTACGAGCAGTACTTC
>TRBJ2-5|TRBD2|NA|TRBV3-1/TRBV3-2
CASSPRTSGQETQYF
TGTGCCAGCAGCCCGAGGACTAGCGGGCAAGAGACCCAGTACTTC
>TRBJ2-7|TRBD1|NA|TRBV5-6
CASSSSGQGYPYEQYF
TGTGCCAGCAGCTCTTCGGGACAGGGATATCCTTACGAGCAGTACTTC
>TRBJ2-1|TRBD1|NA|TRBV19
CASSILRGQDEQFF
TGTGCCAGTAGTATCCTGAGGGGGCAGGATGAGCAGTTCTTC
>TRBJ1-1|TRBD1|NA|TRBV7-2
CASRARQGAKEAFF
TGTGCCAGCAGAGCCCGACAGGGGGCGAAAGAAGCTTTCTTT
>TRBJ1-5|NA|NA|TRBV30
CAWSVGVKSNQPQHF
TGTGCCTGGAGTGTAGGGGTCAAAAGCAATCAGCCCCAGCATTTT
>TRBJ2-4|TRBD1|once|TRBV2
CASTRQGRSIQYF
TGTGCCAGCACGCGACAGGGGAGGAGCATTCAGTACTTC
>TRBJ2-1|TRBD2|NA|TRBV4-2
CASSRGIVAGGENEQFF
TGTGCCAGCAGCCGAGGCATCGTGGCGGGAGGGGAAAATGAGCAGTTCTTC
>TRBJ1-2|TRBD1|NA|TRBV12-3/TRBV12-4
CASLVTGGGYTF
TGTGCCAGTCTGGTCACAGGGGGTGGCTACACCTTC
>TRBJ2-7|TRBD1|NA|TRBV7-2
CASSLFRGQYEQYF
TGTGCCAGCAGCTTATTTAGGGGGCAGTACGAGCAGTACTTC
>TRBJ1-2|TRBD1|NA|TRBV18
CASSPLGQGYGYTF
TGTGCCAGCTCACCACTTGGACAGGGCTATGGCTACACCTTC
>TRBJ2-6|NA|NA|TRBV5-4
CASSFGQIIPGANVLTF
TGTGCCAGCAGCTTCGGACAGATTATCCCTGGGGCCAACGTCCTGACTTTC
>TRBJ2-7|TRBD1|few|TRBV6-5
CASRGQGADEQYF
TGTGCCAGCAGAGGACAGGGGGCCGACGAGCAGTACTTC
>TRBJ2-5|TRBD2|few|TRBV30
CAWKNLAGNQETQYF
TGTGCCTGGAAAAATTTAGCGGGGAACCAAGAGACCCAGTACTTC
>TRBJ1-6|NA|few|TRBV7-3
CASSPQGNSPLHF
TGTGCCAGCAGCCCACAGGGCAATTCACCCCTCCACTTT
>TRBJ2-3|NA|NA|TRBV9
CASSELDLDTQYF
TGTGCCAGCAGCGAGTTAGATCTAGATACGCAGTATTTT
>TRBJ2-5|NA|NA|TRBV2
CASSEGRVQETQYF
TGTGCCAGCAGTGAAGGCAGGGTCCAAGAGACCCAGTACTTC
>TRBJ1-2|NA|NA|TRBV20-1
CSASPGESYGYTF
TGCAGTGCTAGTCCCGGGGAGAGCTATGGCTACACCTTC
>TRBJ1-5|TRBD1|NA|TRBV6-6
CASSLFRDRGKLSNQPQHF
TGTGCCAGCAGCTTATTCCGGGACAGGGGAAAGTTGAGCAATCAGCCCCAGCATTTT
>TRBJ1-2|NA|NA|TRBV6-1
CASSETPGDGYTF
TGTGCCAGCAGTGAAACCCCAGGGGACGGCTACACCTTC
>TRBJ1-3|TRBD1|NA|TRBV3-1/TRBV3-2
CASSQVGTGGYTIYF
TGTGCCAGCAGCCAAGTTGGGACAGGGGGTTACACCATATATTTT
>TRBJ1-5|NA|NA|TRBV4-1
CASSQVGRGRRNQPQHF
TGCGCCAGCAGCCAAGTGGGGCGGGGCCGCCGCAATCAGCCCCAGCATTTT
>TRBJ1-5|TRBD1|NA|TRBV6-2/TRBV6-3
CASSYWGQSDQPQHF
TGTGCCAGCAGTTACTGGGGACAGTCGGATCAGCCCCAGCATTTT
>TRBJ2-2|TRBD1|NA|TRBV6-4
CASSVGQGAATGELFF
TGTGCCAGCAGTGTAGGACAGGGGGCAGCCACCGGGGAGCTGTTTTTT
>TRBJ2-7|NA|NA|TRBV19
CASSIRGEYYEQYF
TGTGCCAGTAGTATTCGCGGGGAATATTACGAGCAGTACTTC
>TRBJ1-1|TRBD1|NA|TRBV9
CASSVAAGGQKNTEAFF
TGTGCCAGCAGCGTAGCTGCAGGGGGCCAGAAGAACACTGAAGCTTTCTTT
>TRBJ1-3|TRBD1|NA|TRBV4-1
CASSRPGTGGNTIYF
TGCGCCAGCAGCCGCCCAGGGACAGGGGGAAACACCATATATTTT
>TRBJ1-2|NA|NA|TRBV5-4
CASSLNSYGYTF
TGTGCCAGCAGCTTGAACAGCTATGGCTACACCTTC
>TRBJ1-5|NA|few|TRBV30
CAWSATVGRQPQHF
TGTGCCTGGAGTGCGACAGTGGGGCGTCAGCCCCAGCATTTT
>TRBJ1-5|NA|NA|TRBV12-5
CASGPSGAQGQPQHF
TGTGCTAGTGGTCCCTCAGGGGCGCAGGGTCAGCCCCAGCATTTT
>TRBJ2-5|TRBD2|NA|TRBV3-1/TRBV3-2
CASSQLAGGETQYF
TGTGCCAGCAGCCAACTAGCGGGAGGAGAGACCCAGTACTTC
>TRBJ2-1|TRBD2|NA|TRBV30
CAWSVPSGRLGNEQFF
TGTGCCTGGAGTGTGCCTAGCGGGAGGTTAGGCAATGAGCAGTTCTTC
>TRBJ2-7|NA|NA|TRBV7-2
CASSRDTRTYEQYF
TGTGCCAGCAGCCGCGACACACGGACCTACGAGCAGTACTTC
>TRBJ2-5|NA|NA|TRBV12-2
CASRNPLSDFRAQYF
TGTGCAAGTCGCAACCCTCTCTCGGACTTCCGAGCCCAGTACTTC
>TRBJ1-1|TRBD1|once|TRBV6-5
CADHQGRGPEAFF
TGTGCCGACCACCAGGGCAGGGGGCCTGAAGCTTTCTTT
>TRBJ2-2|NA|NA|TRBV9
CASSVSGGELFF
TGTGCCAGCAGCGTCTCGGGCGGGGAGCTGTTTTTT
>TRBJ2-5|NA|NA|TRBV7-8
CASSLGGQGVEGTQYF
TGTGCCAGCAGCCTTGGGGGGCAGGGGGTAGAGGGGACCCAGTACTTC
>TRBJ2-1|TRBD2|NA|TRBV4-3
CASSQEGGLSNEQFF
TGCGCCAGCAGCCAAGAGGGAGGGCTGAGCAATGAGCAGTTCTTC
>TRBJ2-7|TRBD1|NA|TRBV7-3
CASSRDRVGEQYF
TGTGCCAGCAGCCGGGACAGGGTGGGCGAGCAGTACTTC
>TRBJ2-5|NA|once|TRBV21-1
CASSPKARESGAQYF
TGTGCCAGCAGCCCTAAAGCCCGGGAATCAGGGGCCCAGTACTTC
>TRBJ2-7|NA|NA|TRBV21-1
CASSKVAGQPSHEQYF
TGTGCCAGCAGCAAAGTAGCGGGACAGCCTTCCCACGAGCAGTACTTC
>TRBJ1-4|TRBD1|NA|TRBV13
CASRQGGEKLFF
TGTGCCAGCCGACAGGGAGGCGAAAAACTGTTTTTT
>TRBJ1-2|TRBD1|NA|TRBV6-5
CASSFGQGDTYGYTF
TGTGCCAGCAGCTTCGGACAGGGGGATACCTATGGCTACACCTTC
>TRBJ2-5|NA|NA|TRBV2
CASRLMGPEETQYF
TGTGCCAGCAGGCTCATGGGCCCCGAAGAGACCCAGTACTTC
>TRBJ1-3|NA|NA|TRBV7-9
CASSRDQGNTIYF
TGTGCCAGCAGCCGGGATCAGGGAAACACCATATATTTT
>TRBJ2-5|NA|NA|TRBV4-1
CASSQVSAQETQYF
TGCGCCAGCAGCCAAGTCAGCGCTCAAGAGACCCAGTACTTC
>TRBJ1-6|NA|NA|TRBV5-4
CASSLDGGGGSPLHF
TGTGCCAGCAGCTTGGACGGCGGGGGAGGTTCACCCCTCCACTTT
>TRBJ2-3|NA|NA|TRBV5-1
CASSLAPADTQYF
TGCGCCAGCAGCTTGGCCCCCGCAGATACGCAGTATTTT
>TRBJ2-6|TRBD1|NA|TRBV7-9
CASSFGGTGDYSGANVLTF
TGTGCCAGCAGCTTCGGGGGGACAGGGGATTACTCTGGGGCCAACGTCCTGACTTTC
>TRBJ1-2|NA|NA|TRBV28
CASIQSSGLRGYTF
TGTGCCAGCATCCAATCGAGCGGCCTACGGGGCTACACCTTC
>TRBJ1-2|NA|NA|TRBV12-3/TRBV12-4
CASGRQRGYTF
TGTGCCAGCGGACGACAGAGGGGCTACACCTTC
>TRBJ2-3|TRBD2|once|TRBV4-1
CASRRLAGSSTDTQYF
TGCGCCAGCAGAAGACTAGCGGGTTCCAGCACAGATACGCAGTATTTT
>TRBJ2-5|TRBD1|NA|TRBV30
CAWSGLAGGGGETQYF
TGTGCCTGGAGTGGGTTAGCAGGGGGTGGAGGTGAGACCCAGTACTTC
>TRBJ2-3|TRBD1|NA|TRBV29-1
CSANGGGTGGTDTQYF
TGCAGCGCAAATGGAGGCGGGACAGGGGGCACAGATACGCAGTATTTT
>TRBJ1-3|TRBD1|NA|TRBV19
CASSPRDRGYTIYF
TGTGCCAGTAGTCCCCGGGACAGGGGGTACACCATATATTTT
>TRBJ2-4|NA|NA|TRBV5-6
CASSLRIGGLAKNIQYF
TGTGCCAGCAGCTTAAGAATCGGCGGTTTAGCCAAAAACATTCAGTACTTC
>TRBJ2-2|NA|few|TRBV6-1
CASSEFTANTGELFF
TGTGCCAGCAGTGAATTTACAGCGAACACCGGGGAGCTGTTTTTT
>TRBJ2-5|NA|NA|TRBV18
CASSPQGLETQYF
TGTGCCAGCTCACCACAGGGGTTGGAGACCCAGTACTTC
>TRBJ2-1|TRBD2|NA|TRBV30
CAGASGSHNEQFF
TGTGCCGGGGCTAGCGGGAGTCACAATGAGCAGTTCTTC